This T cell receptor (beta chain) comes out of a study of OX40 agonist ivuxolimab in advanced cancers. Study-level background: Ivuxolimab, which targeted the costimulatory receptor OX40 (CD134), was an agonistic, fully human IgG2 monoclonal antibody. The monotherapy dose-escalation portion (N of about 57 patients) of the phase I ivuxolimab trial is reported in the paper. In the dose-escalation cohort, approximately 82% of patients were male, and the mean age was roughly 60 years, with a range of 23 to 79. Of the approximately 54 dose-escalation patients, hepatocellular carcinoma was present in about 20, melanoma in around 15, renal cell carcinoma in 9 and head and neck cancer in 9. Peripheral TCRbeta sequencing was intended to test whether TCR sequence diversity was altered and clonal T-cell expansion was caused by ivuxolimab. Prior anti-PD-1, anti-PD-L1 or anti-CTLA-4 therapy was permitted, and checkpoint inhibitors had been received by 40% to 50% of dose-escalation patients. Partial responses occurred in three dose-escalation patients, of whom one had hepatocellular carcinoma and two had cutaneous melanoma. Intravenous ivuxolimab was administered to patients every 2 weeks at six dose levels: 0.01, 0.1, 0.3, 1.5, 3 and 10 mg/kg. The study at large found these results: At doses of 0.1 to 3.0 mg/kg, clonal expansion of both CD4+ and CD8+ blood T cells was observed from baseline to week 6. Which antigens the clonally expanded peripheral T cells were specific for was not determined. After ivuxolimab, CD8+ T cells had more expanded clones than CD4+ T cells on average. In the 0.1-3.0 mg/kg groups, partial responders were among the patients with the lowest normalized peripheral clonal expansion, particularly in CD8+ T cells. Low levels of normalized T-cell clonal expansion were also seen in some patients who did not respond.

In the case of this clone: The specificity of this receptor is unknown. No base quality values were provided; no much bigger clone lies one nucleotide off.

To sequence the TCRbeta CDR3 region, genomic DNA was isolated from the sorted cells. The immunoSEQ Assay was used for sequencing of TCRbeta CDR3 regions. In its TCRdb copy, this immuneACCESS table keeps in-frame sequences only and misses some clones. Where compared with another copy, unresolved V genes explain less than half of these, and the others have no known cause. For this sample there are about 150,000 clones; approximately 94% appear just once. Just over 0.3% of the sample is taken by the ten largest. The trim is 4 bases for V and 7 bases for J, with a gap of 7 bases between the germline ends. The CDR3 measures 12 amino acids from cysteine to phenylalanine. CDR3 DNA is the only sequence kept; it has 36 bases, read in frame from the first base. The germline V gene yields SGHVS for CDR1 and FQNEAQ for CDR2. Patients with autoimmune disease history or receiving systemic immunosuppression were excluded from the trial. In every dose cohort, peripheral blood was drawn for TCR sequencing at baseline, cycle 4 day 1, and cycle 7 day 1. The samples were taken from a phase I, first-in-human, multicenter, open-label dose-escalation trial of ivuxolimab. The trial enrolled adults with locally advanced or metastatic head and neck squamous cell, hepatocellular, melanoma or renal cell carcinoma. Before TCR sequencing, CD4+ T cells and CD8+ T cells were sorted from peripheral blood as separate populations.

The sequences come from CD4+ or CD8+ T cells sorted from blood, collected in a trial of the OX40 agonist ivuxolimab. The clonotype originates from an adult with an advanced solid tumor such as melanoma, head and neck, liver or kidney cancer. The chain couples TRBV7-8 to TRBJ2-2, and perhaps TRBD1 as D gene, on 5 matching bases. The DNA reads TGTGCCAGCAGCTACGACAGCGGGGAGCTGTTTTTT. Its protein product is CASSYDSGELFF.